The entry that follows covers one T cell receptor (beta chain) sequence. What it binds is unknown. This entry belongs to a study of T cell responses to AZD1222 COVID-19 vaccine. Profiling relied on immunoSEQ multiplex PCR, and the TCRdb table lists in-frame clones only, not all of them. The data show approximately 100,000 clones, around 90% seen once. Broader study findings: Donors in the cohort were predominantly white British and more often female, and clonal diversity was possibly underestimated.

The receptor was derived from an adult who received the AZD1222 COVID-19 vaccine. The input for sequencing was peripheral blood, taken 28 days after the second AZD1222 dose.

CDR3 bases: TGTGCCAGCTCACCTACTAAGGGACAGGGGATCTATGGCTACACCTTC. Encoded protein: CASSPTKGQGIYGYTF. The chain combines TRBV18 with TRBJ1-2, with 10 bases identical to TRBD1. Germline V lookup: CDR1 KGHSH, CDR2 LQKENI. After removal of 3 bases from V and 4 bases from J, the junction contained 8 bases not matched to a gene. The CDR3 runs to 16 residues.